Listed here are 19 T cell receptor beta chains from one sample, sequenced in a study of T cells after yellow fever vaccination (dated by TCRdb to between 2018 and 2020). The meaning of the sample's treatment or condition label: live attenuated yellow fever vaccine strain. The receptor library was made with 5' RACE. Sequencing relied on an Illumina HiSeq 2500. The public sequencing data were trimmed at Q25 with fastp and processed into clonotypes with MiXCR by TCRdb, which kept only in-frame beta chains. Here each entry gathers all rows of one CDR3 protein and keeps the most common genes and DNA. The table for this sample lists hundreds of thousands of distinct CDR3 sequences; 8.7% of them were counted only once. Of the sample, under 20% falls within the top ten clones. Specimen: PBMCs, collected on the day of the first yellow fever vaccination. Receptors were obtained from a young man who received the YFV17D yellow fever vaccine.

The chain uses TRBV7-2 and TRBJ2-5, with 12 bases that match TRBD2. CDR3 length: 13 amino acids. The trim removed 10 bases at V and 4 bases at J, leaving 4 bases unmatched. The germline V gene encodes CDR1 SGHTA and CDR2 FQGNSA. CDR3 loop: CAISSGGVETQYF. The DNA for the CDR3 is TGTGCCATCTCTAGCGGGGGGGTAGAGACCCAGTACTTC.

This clonotype has at least ten counts. The chain employs TRBV4-1 and TRBJ2-1, with D perhaps being TRBD1 or TRBD2 (5 bases each). CDR1 and CDR2 from the germline V gene are MGHRA and YSYEKL. This CDR3 is built from 15 residues. V lost 7 bases, J lost 6 bases, and 19 bases lay in between. This CDR3 is CASTLSGGGPNEQFF. The CDR3 bases are TGCGCCAGCACCCTGAGTGGGGGTGGTCCCAATGAGCAGTTCTTC.

This clonotype was counted between two and nine times. The chain carries TRBV18 and TRBJ2-1, with D perhaps matching TRBD1 or TRBD2 (5 bases each). The length of the CDR3 is 16 residues. Trimming cost V 3 bases and J 2 bases, with 14 bases left between them. Germline V gene lookup returns CDR1 KGHSH and CDR2 LQKENI. This CDR3 reads CASSPGTKGTYNEQFF. In DNA, the CDR3 is TGTGCCAGCTCACCCGGGACGAAGGGAACCTACAATGAGCAGTTCTTC.

With respect to this clonotype: A single base separates this from a much larger clone, so it may be a read error. The J gene is TRBJ2-7, the V gene TRBV6-2 or TRBV6-3, with 9 nucleotides matching TRBD2. The length of the CDR3 is 15 residues. Germline values: CDR1 MNHEY, CDR2 SVGEGT. Here the CDR3 reads CASTSGRGGSYEPYV. CDR3 nucleotide sequence: TGTGCCAGCACCTCCGGGCGGGGGGGTTCCTACGAGCCGTACGTC.

This clonotype has a handful of counts. J is TRBJ2-4 and V is TRBV27; D is perhaps TRBD2 (6 bases). The CDR3 spans 12 residues. Trimming cost V 3 bases and J 9 bases, with 9 bases left between them. Germline V gene lookup returns CDR1 MNHEY and CDR2 SMNVEV (reference sequence). DNA for the CDR3: TGTGCCAGCAGTTTTAGCGGTAGCATTCAGTACTTC. This sequence encodes CASSFSGSIQYF.

The chain has TRBV20-1 and TRBJ1-5, with no clear D. CDR1 and CDR2 from the germline V gene are DFQATT and SNEGSKA (reference sequence). This CDR3 is 14 amino acids long. V was cut by 3 bases and J by 0 bases, with 9 bases left in between. The CDR3 loop is CSASGQYSNQPQHF. In DNA form, the CDR3 reads TGCAGTGCTAGCGGGCAGTATAGCAATCAGCCCCAGCATTTT.

This clonotype was seen a few times. The V call is TRBV5-1, the J call TRBJ1-1; TRBD1 aligns across 7 bases. V trimming: 5 bases; J trimming: 2 bases; junction bases outside the gene matches: 9. Germline CDR1 SGHRS, CDR2 YFSETQ. The CDR3 runs to 15 residues. This CDR3 is CASSRDSHANTEAFF. Here the CDR3 DNA reads TGCGCCAGCAGTCGGGACAGCCACGCTAACACTGAAGCTTTCTTT.

This clonotype was observed a handful of times. The chain combines TRBV6-5 with TRBJ1-4; D is unclear. Trimming took off 1 base at V and 3 bases at J, with 9 bases between the two ends. In germline, CDR1 is MNHEY, CDR2 SVGAGI. The CDR3 runs to 15 residues. CDR3 in amino acids: CASSYFLGPNEKLFF. CDR3 DNA: TGTGCCAGCAGTTACTTCCTCGGACCTAATGAAAAACTGTTTTTT.

This clonotype was found a few times. The genes are TRBV25-1 and TRBJ2-5; D remains unclear. V lost 3 bases and J 4 bases, leaving 12 bases between the germline ends. Germline lookup yields CDR1 MGHDK and CDR2 SYGVNS. This CDR3 spans 14 amino acids. CDR3 loop: CASSDSWAGETQYF. In DNA, the CDR3 is TGTGCCAGCAGTGATTCGTGGGCAGGAGAGACCCAGTACTTC.

In its sample, this clonotype was seen a few times. The V gene is TRBV4-3, the J gene TRBJ2-6; either TRBD1 or TRBD2 may fit D (5 bases each). V lost 0 bases and J 3 bases, leaving 18 bases between the germline ends. CDR1 is LGHNA and CDR2 is YSLEER in the germline V gene. The CDR3 extends over 19 amino acids. This CDR3 is CASSQEVGHGVDGANVLTF. The CDR3 nucleotides read TGCGCCAGCAGCCAAGAAGTCGGACACGGGGTAGATGGGGCCAACGTCCTGACTTTC.

In its sample, this clonotype was seen many times. V is TRBV20-1 and J is TRBJ2-5; D possibly corresponds to TRBD2 (6 bases). The CDR3 has 14 residues. Looked up from germline, CDR1 is DFQATT and CDR2 is SNEGSKA (reference sequence). Deletions cut 2 bases from V and 5 bases from J, with 15 bases between. Here the CDR3 reads CSARRDFSQETQYF. CDR3 in DNA: TGCAGTGCTAGAAGGGACTTCTCCCAGGAGACCCAGTACTTC.

The CDR3 spells CASSVRSEGGYNEQFF. The CDR3 DNA follows: TGTGCCAGCAGTGTCCGGTCGGAGGGTGGATACAATGAGCAGTTCTTC. The chain recombines TRBV6-1 with TRBJ2-1; the D gene is possibly TRBD2 (6 bases). The germline V gene encodes CDR1 MNHNS and CDR2 SASEGT. The ends were cut back, 4 bases at V and 4 bases at J, with 17 bases in the middle. There are 16 residues in the CDR3.

This clonotype was observed at least ten times. The chain uses TRBV5-1 and TRBJ2-2; 8 bases are shared with TRBD2. Germline V gene data show CDR1 as SGHRS and CDR2 as YFSETQ. The CDR3 length is 16 residues. J lost 3 bases, V lost 4 bases, and 8 bases had no gene match. The CDR3 nucleotides are TGCGCCAGCAGCCGCCCAGTAGCGGGGCACACCGGGGAGCTGTTTTTT. Translating it yields CASSRPVAGHTGELFF.

The chain has TRBV5-1 and TRBJ2-5, with 7 bases matching TRBD2. Per germline, CDR1 SGHRS and CDR2 YFSETQ. V lost 1 base, J lost 7 bases, and 4 bases stayed unmatched. The CDR3 spans 13 residues. The DNA of the CDR3 is TGCGCCAGCAGCTTGCGGGAGGAAAGGACCCAGTACTTC. This gives the protein CASSLREERTQYF.

The gene calls are TRBV11-2 and TRBJ2-1; D possibly corresponds to TRBD2 (6 bases). Germline assignment: CDR1 SGHAT and CDR2 FQNNGV. This CDR3 spans 17 amino acids. The ends were cut back, 6 bases at V and 9 bases at J, with 27 bases in the middle. The CDR3 DNA is TGTGCCAGCAGGCAGCCTTTCAGGTGGGGGGACGGTGGTGAGCAGTTCTTC. Its translation is CASRQPFRWGDGGEQFF.

This clonotype was seen more than once but under ten times. This chain uses TRBV6-5 with TRBJ2-5; the match to TRBD1 covers 7 bases. Germline-derived CDR1 and CDR2 are MNHEY and SVGAGI. The CDR3 loop spans 16 amino acids. The junction had 7 bases not matched to a gene; V was cut back by 1 base and J by 2 bases. CDR3 region: CASSYYFGTVQETQYF. CDR3 coding DNA: TGTGCCAGCAGTTACTATTTCGGGACAGTACAAGAGACCCAGTACTTC.

This clonotype has just a few counts. The rearrangement uses TRBV6-5 and TRBJ2-1, with TRBD2 matching over 8 bases. CDR3 length: 17 amino acids. Germline loops: CDR1 MNHEY, CDR2 SVGAGI. With 0 bases clipped from V and 4 bases from J, the junction kept 8 bases outside the gene matches. The CDR3, as DNA: TGTGCCAGCAGTTACTCCCCTCGACGGGGGGGGTACAATGAGCAGTTCTTC. It codes for CASSYSPRRGGYNEQFF.

This clonotype appeared a few times. CDR3 nucleotides: TGCGCCAGCAGCTTGGCCGGGCGCGGGGGGGGCCAAGAGACCCAGTACTTC. Encoded protein: CASSLAGRGGGQETQYF. The rearrangement links TRBV5-1 to TRBJ2-5; TRBD2 matches 9 bases. The germline V gene encodes CDR1 SGHRS and CDR2 YFSETQ. V shed 0 bases, J shed 1 base, and the junction held 7 bases outside the gene matches. This CDR3 has 17 residues.

This clonotype was seen repeatedly, ten times or more. The CDR3 DNA sequence: TGTGCCAGCAGCGGACCCGGGACCGACAACACCGGGGAGCTGTTTTTT. This gives the protein CASSGPGTDNTGELFF. The rearrangement uses TRBV9 and TRBJ2-2, with D perhaps matching TRBD1 or TRBD2 (5 bases each). V shed 3 bases and J shed 2 bases, with 14 bases lying between them. From germline, CDR1 is SGDLS and CDR2 YYNGEE. The CDR3 extends over 16 amino acids.